The entry that follows covers one T cell receptor (beta chain) sequence. Its cognate antigen is unknown. The V gene's germline CDR1 is KGHSH and CDR2 LQKENI. CDR3 length equals 13 residues. Trimming pared 0 bases from V and 10 bases from J, leaving 7 bases between. Treatment: oral pan-JAK inhibitor, 5-10 mg twice daily. This specimen belongs to a study of CD8+ T cells in alopecia areata. At the level of the study: At a dose of 5 to 10 mg twice daily, oral tofacitinib was given to treated patients. Severity scores in treated patients reflected the percentage of scalp affected.

Study-wide findings and caveats: Scalp clonality dropped significantly under tofacitinib, as did expanded CD8+ top-100 clones.

Extracted from the samples, RNA was reverse transcribed into cDNA to serve as the sequencing template. Produced via immunoSEQ multiplex PCR; TCRdb's table is partial and in-frame only. The sample consists of about 150,000 clones, under 70% of them appearing once. The source is a human donor with alopecia areata. V is TRBV18 and J is TRBJ1-6; D uncertain. This sample comprised CD4+ T cells sorted from blood, obtained at week 4, from a patient treated with tofacitinib. CDR3 nucleotide sequence: TGTGCCAGCTCACCACCGACGGGATCACCCCTCCACTTT. Translating gives CASSPPTGSPLHF.